Below are 27 T cell receptor beta chains sequenced from a single sample in a study of T cells expressing NK-cell markers. TCRdb re-called the 5' RACE reads and shows each CDR3 protein once, DNA omitted. The repertoire table contains 300,000 to 450,000 distinct CDR3 sequences. Sequenced: blood T cells: a sorted CD56 or NKG2C T cell subset, CD4+ or CD8+ T cells, or bulk PBMC T cells (not recorded which). The receptors derive from a man between 18 and 69 years old in good health.

This chain uses TRBV12-3 or TRBV12-4 with TRBJ2-5. This CDR3 has 13 residues. The CDR3 spells CASSFSRLGTQYF.

The chain carries TRBV7-9 and TRBJ1-5; the TCRdb call, TRBD1, lacks DNA for checking. The CDR3 sequence is 15 residues long. Germline V lookup: CDR1 SEHNR, CDR2 FQNEAQ (reference sequence). CDR3: CASSPGGDRDQPQHF. Full variable domain (rest looked up from reference TRBV7-9 and TRBJ1-5): DTGVSQNPRHKITKRGQNVTFRCDPISEHNRLYWYRQTLGQGPEFLTYFQNEAQLEKSRLLSDRFSAERPKGSFSTLEIQRTEQGDSAMYLCASSPGGDRDQPQHFGDGTRLSIL.

CDR3 residues: CASSSGQGFNYGYTF. The chain combines TRBV28 with TRBJ1-2; checking the TCRdb D call of TRBD1 is not possible without DNA. The CDR3 is 15 residues long. Germline CDR1 MDHEN, CDR2 SYDVKM.

V gene TRBV5-6 combines with J gene TRBJ1-5; the D call from TCRdb, TRBD1, cannot be confirmed without DNA. Per germline, CDR1 SGHDT and CDR2 YYEEEE. The CDR3 is 14 amino acids. The CDR3: CASSLVGTNQPQHF.

This sequence joins TRBV12-5 and TRBJ2-2; TCRdb calls TRBD2, which cannot be checked without DNA. Germline V gene data show CDR1 as LGHNT and CDR2 as FRNRAP. This CDR3 contains 17 residues. CDR3: CASGLSPYSPNTGELFF.

The V gene is TRBV20-1, the J gene TRBJ2-1; the TCRdb call, TRBD2, lacks DNA for checking. CDR1 and CDR2 from the germline V gene are DFQATT and SNEGSKA (reference sequence). The CDR3 is 15 residues long. The CDR3 loop reads CSASRGGGPYNEQFF.

This rearrangement joins TRBV5-1 to TRBJ2-5; TCRdb's D gene call, TRBD1, goes unchecked for lack of DNA. This CDR3 spans 14 amino acids. Germline V gives CDR1 SGHRS, CDR2 YFSETQ. The CDR3 here is CASSSPGDLETQYF.

The V gene is TRBV12-3 or TRBV12-4, the J gene TRBJ1-2. The CDR3 consists of 13 residues. CDR3 sequence reads: CASTSENNYGYTF.

This sequence joins TRBV6-1 and TRBJ2-7. The germline gives CDR1 MNHNS, CDR2 SASEGT. The length of the CDR3 is 12 residues. The chain's CDR3 is CASRTSPYEQYF.

The chain recombines TRBV6-1 with TRBJ1-2; TCRdb returns TRBD1, unconfirmable since there is no DNA. The CDR3 has 15 amino acids. Germline CDR1 and CDR2: MNHNS and SASEGT. The CDR3 sequence: CASSLQGAPGYGYTF.

This sequence joins TRBV20-1 and TRBJ2-1; TCRdb's D call of TRBD2 is untestable without DNA. This CDR3 has 17 residues. CDR1 and CDR2 from the germline V gene are DFQATT and SNEGSKA (reference sequence). The CDR3 reads CSARRAPGTSGYNEQFF.

The rearrangement joins TRBV20-1 to TRBJ2-3; the TCRdb D gene call, TRBD1, has no DNA to confirm it. From germline, CDR1 is DFQATT and CDR2 SNEGSKA (reference sequence). This CDR3 has 15 amino acids. The chain's CDR3 is CSAREGTVRSDTQYF.

This rearrangement joins TRBV7-9 to TRBJ1-2. The CDR3 is 15 amino acids. Germline CDR1 reads SEHNR; CDR2 reads FQNEAQ (reference sequence). The CDR3 sequence: CASSIQGTPSSGYTF.

V usage is TRBV7-2 and J usage is TRBJ2-7; TCRdb's D call of TRBD1 is untestable without DNA. CDR3 length: 17 amino acids. Germline V gene data show CDR1 as SGHTA and CDR2 as FQGNSA. The chain's CDR3 is CASSLRSSRHARLEQYF.

The chain is built from TRBV3-1 and TRBJ2-1; the TCRdb call, TRBD2, lacks DNA for checking. The CDR3 spans 15 residues. The germline gives CDR1 LGHDT, CDR2 YNNKEL (reference sequence). This CDR3 is CASSFLAGGLNEQFF.

V and J are TRBV27 and TRBJ2-7. The CDR3 is made up of 15 amino acids. CDR1 is MNHEY, CDR2 SMNVEV, per germline (reference sequence). CDR3 sequence reads: CASSTSTRHSYEQYF.

V usage is TRBV10-3 and J usage is TRBJ2-3; TCRdb lists TRBD2, though no DNA is available to test this call. The CDR3 is made up of 18 amino acids. Germline V lookup: CDR1 ENHRY, CDR2 SYGVKD. CDR3 sequence: CAISESRRTSGVGDTQYF.

The V call is TRBV9, the J call TRBJ2-5; TCRdb outputs TRBD1, but without DNA this stays unchecked. Germline values: CDR1 SGDLS, CDR2 YYNGEE. The CDR3 loop spans 16 amino acids. The CDR3 sequence: CASSVGVLRGGETQYF.

The V and J genes are TRBV18 and TRBJ1-1; TCRdb's D call, TRBD1, is unchecked because there is no DNA. The CDR3 spans 15 residues. The germline V gene encodes CDR1 KGHSH and CDR2 LQKENI. The CDR3 protein is CASSTSTGWNTEAFF.

This chain links TRBV3-1 with TRBJ1-6; with no DNA, the TCRdb D assignment of TRBD1 cannot be verified. CDR1 is LGHDT, CDR2 YNNKEL, per germline (reference sequence). This CDR3 is 15 amino acids long. The CDR3 sequence is CASSQGAGERSPLHF. Based on the CDR3 plus reference TRBV3-1 and TRBJ1-6, the full variable domain is DTAVSQTPKYLVTQMGNDKSIKCEQNLGHDTMYWYKQDSKKFLKIMFSYNNKELIINETVPNRFSPKSPDKAHLNLHINSLELGDSAVYFCASSQGAGERSPLHFGNGTRLTVT.

The chain links TRBV11-2 to TRBJ2-2. The CDR3 loop spans 15 amino acids. CDR1 SGHAT and CDR2 FQNNGV come from the germline V gene. CDR3 residues: CASSLMGLNTGELFF.

The chain uses TRBV7-8 and TRBJ2-2; TCRdb picks TRBD1, but there is no DNA to check that call. The CDR3 runs 16 residues. Germline V gives CDR1 SGHVS, CDR2 FQNEAQ. This chain's CDR3 is CASSFFGTPNTGELFF.

V gene TRBV2 combines with J gene TRBJ1-6; absent DNA, TCRdb's TRBD1 call cannot be checked. This CDR3 contains 15 residues. CDR1 is SNHLY, CDR2 FYNNEI, per germline. Here the CDR3 reads CASRRDRGYGSPLHF.

The chain carries TRBV12-3 or TRBV12-4 and TRBJ1-4; TCRdb gives TRBD1 as the D gene, but with no DNA this cannot be confirmed. The CDR3 is 17 residues long. CDR3 region: CASSPIIGGVGKEKLFF.

This chain links TRBV19 with TRBJ2-2; no DNA is available, so the TRBD2 call from TCRdb remains unchecked. This CDR3 is 18 amino acids long. Germline assignment: CDR1 LNHDA and CDR2 SQIVND (reference sequence). The CDR3 sequence: CASRSSPTGLKNTGELFF.

The chain is built from TRBV11-2 and TRBJ2-7; with no DNA, the TCRdb D assignment of TRBD1 cannot be verified. This CDR3 is built from 19 residues. CDR1 SGHAT and CDR2 FQNNGV come from the germline V gene. The chain's CDR3 is CASSSRNPIKPGQGTEQYF.

The J gene is TRBJ2-4, the V gene TRBV5-1; the D gene TCRdb calls, TRBD1, cannot be checked with no DNA. CDR1 SGHRS and CDR2 YFSETQ come from the germline V gene. CDR3 length: 17 amino acids. CDR3 loop: CASSLTTGTGLKNIQYF.